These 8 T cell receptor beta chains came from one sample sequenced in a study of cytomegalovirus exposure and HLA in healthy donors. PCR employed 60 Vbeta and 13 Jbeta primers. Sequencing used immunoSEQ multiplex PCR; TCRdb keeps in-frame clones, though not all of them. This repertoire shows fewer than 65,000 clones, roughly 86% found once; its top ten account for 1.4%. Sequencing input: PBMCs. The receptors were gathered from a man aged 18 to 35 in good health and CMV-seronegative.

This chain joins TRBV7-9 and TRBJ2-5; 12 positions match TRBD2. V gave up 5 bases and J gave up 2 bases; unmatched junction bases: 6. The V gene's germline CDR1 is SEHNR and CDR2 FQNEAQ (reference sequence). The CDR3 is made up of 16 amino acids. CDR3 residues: CASSAPTSGGQETQYF. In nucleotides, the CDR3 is TGTGCCAGCAGCGCCCCGACTAGCGGGGGACAAGAGACCCAGTACTTC.

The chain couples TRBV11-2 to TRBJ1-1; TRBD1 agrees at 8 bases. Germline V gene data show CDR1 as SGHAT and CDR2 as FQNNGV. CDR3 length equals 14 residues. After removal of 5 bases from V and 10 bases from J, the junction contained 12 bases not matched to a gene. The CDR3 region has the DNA TGTGCCAGCAGCCCATCAAGGACAGGGACTCTAGCTTTCTTT. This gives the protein CASSPSRTGTLAFF.

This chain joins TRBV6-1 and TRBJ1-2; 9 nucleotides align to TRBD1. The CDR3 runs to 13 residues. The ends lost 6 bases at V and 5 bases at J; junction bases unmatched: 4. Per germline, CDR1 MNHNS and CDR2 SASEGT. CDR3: CASRADRGYGYTF. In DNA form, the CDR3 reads TGTGCCAGCAGAGCGGACAGGGGATATGGCTACACCTTC.

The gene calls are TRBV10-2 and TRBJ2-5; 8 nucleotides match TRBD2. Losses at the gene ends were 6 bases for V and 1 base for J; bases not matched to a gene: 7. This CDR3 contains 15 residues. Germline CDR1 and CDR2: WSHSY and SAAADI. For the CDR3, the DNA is TGCGCCAGCAGCCGCGGGGGGCCGTTCCAAGAGACCCAGTACTTC. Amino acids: CASSRGGPFQETQYF.

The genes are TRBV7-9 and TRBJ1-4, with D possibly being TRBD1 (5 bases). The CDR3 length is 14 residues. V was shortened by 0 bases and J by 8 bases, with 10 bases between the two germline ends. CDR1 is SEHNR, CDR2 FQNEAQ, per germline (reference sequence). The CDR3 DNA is TGTGCCAGCAGCTTAGCCAGGGAGGGAGAAAAACTGTTTTTT. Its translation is CASSLAREGEKLFF.

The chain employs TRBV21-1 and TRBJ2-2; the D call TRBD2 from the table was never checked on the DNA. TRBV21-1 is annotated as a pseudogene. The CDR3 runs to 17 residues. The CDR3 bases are TGTGCCAGCAGCAAAGTCGGAGGGCTAGTGGGCACCGGGGAGCTGTTTTTT. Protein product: CASSKVGGLVGTGELFF.

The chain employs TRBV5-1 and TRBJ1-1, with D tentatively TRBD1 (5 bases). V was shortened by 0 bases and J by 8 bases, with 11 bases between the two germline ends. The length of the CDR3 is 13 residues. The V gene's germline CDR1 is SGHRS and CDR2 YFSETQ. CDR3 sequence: CASSLEIGVEAFF. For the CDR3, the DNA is TGCGCCAGCAGCTTGGAAATAGGGGTGGAAGCTTTCTTT.

The CDR3 DNA follows: TGTGCCAGCAGCCCCACAGATTATAATTCACCCCTCCACTTT. Its protein is CASSPTDYNSPLHF. The chain joins TRBV7-9 to TRBJ1-6, with unresolved D. The CDR3 spans 14 residues. Trimming removed 5 bases at V and 4 bases at J, with 9 bases between. CDR1 SEHNR and CDR2 FQNEAQ come from the germline V gene (reference sequence).